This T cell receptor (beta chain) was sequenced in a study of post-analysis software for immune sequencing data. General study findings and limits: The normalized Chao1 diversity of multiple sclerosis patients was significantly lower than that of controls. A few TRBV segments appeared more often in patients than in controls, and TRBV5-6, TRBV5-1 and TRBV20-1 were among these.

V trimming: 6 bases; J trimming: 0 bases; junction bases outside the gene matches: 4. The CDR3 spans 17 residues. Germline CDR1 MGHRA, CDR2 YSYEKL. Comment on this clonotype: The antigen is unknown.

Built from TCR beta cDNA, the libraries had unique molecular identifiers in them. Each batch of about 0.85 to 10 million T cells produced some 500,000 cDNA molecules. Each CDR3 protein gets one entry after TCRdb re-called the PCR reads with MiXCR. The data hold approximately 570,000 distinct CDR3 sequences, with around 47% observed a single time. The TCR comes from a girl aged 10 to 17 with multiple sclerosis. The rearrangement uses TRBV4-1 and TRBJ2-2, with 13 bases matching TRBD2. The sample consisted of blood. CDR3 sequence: CASRRLAGGSNTGELFF. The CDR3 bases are TGCGCCAGCAGACGACTAGCGGGAGGATCGAACACCGGGGAGCTGTTTTTT.